This TCR beta chain was identified in a study of beta chain features in type 1 diabetes. J lost 4 bases, V lost 5 bases, and 11 bases had no gene match. The CDR3 has 15 amino acids. The V gene's germline CDR1 is SQVTM and CDR2 ANQGSEA. Expressed TCRB transcripts were sequenced after all isolated RNA was converted to cDNA. Naive, central memory and regulatory T cell samples averaged around 3.5 million immunoSEQ reads each. Produced via immunoSEQ multiplex PCR; TCRdb's table is partial and in-frame only. The sample gives a few hundred thousand clones, around 20% of which show up once; around 0.04% is in the top ten. Notes on the study in general: A greater similarity of naive, central memory and Treg TCRB repertoires was seen among patients than among healthy donors.

For this clone: What it binds is unknown.

Averaging roughly 110 mL, one heparinised blood draw was given by each donor. The V gene is TRBV29-1, the J gene TRBJ2-5, with TRBD1 matching 9 bases. Input material: naive CD4+ T cells from blood. The clonotype originates from a woman aged 18-30 years in good health. CDR3 protein: CSVSGQGMGRETQYF. As DNA, the CDR3 is TGCAGCGTTAGCGGACAGGGGATGGGTAGAGAGACCCAGTACTTC.